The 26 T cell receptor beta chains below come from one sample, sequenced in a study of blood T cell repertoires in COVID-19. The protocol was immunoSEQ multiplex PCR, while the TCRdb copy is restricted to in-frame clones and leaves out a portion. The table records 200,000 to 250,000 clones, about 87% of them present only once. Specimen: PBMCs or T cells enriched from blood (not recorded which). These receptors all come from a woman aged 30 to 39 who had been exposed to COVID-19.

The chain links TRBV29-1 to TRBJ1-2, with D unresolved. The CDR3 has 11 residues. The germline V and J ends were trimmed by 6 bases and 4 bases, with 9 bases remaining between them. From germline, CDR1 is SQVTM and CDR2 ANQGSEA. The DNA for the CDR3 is TGCAGCGTCTGGAGCTCCTATGGCTACACCTTC. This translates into CSVWSSYGYTF.

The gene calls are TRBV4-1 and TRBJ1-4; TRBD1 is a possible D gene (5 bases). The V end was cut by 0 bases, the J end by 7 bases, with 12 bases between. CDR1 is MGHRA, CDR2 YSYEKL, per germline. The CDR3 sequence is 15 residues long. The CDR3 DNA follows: TGCGCCAGCAGCCAAGATAGGGGTGTCGGTGAAAAACTGTTTTTT. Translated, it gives CASSQDRGVGEKLFF.

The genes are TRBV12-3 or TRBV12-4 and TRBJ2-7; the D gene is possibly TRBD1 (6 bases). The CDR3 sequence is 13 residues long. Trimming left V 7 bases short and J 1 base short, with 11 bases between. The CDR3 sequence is CASIRTGSYEQYF. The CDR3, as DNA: TGTGCCAGCATCCGAACAGGGTCCTACGAGCAGTACTTC.

CDR3 DNA sequence: TGTGCCAGCAGCTTTCACCTAGCCAGCAATGAGCAGTTCTTC. This encodes CASSFHLASNEQFF. The gene calls are TRBV5-4 and TRBJ2-1; D may be TRBD2 (5 bases). Trimming removed 2 bases from V and 6 bases from J, with 12 bases in between. The CDR3 length is 14 residues. Per the germline V gene, CDR1 is SGHNT and CDR2 is YYREEE (reference sequence).

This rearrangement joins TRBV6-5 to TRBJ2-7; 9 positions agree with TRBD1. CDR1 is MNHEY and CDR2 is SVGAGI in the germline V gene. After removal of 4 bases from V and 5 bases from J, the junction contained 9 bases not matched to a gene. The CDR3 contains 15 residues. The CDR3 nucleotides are TGTGCCAGCAGTTTCATGACAGGGGGGCACCACGAGCAGTACTTC. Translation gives CASSFMTGGHHEQYF.

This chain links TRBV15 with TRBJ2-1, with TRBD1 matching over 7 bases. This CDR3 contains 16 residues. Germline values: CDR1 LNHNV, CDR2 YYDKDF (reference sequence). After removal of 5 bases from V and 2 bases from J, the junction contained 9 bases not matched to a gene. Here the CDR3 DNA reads TGTGCCACCAGCGGGCTACGACAGGGTCCCTACAATGAGCAGTTCTTC. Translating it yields CATSGLRQGPYNEQFF.

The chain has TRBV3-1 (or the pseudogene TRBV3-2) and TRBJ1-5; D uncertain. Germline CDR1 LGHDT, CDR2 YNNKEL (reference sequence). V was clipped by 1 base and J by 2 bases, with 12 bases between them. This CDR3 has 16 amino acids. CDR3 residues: CASSQAPITGNQPQHF. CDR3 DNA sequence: TGTGCCAGCAGCCAAGCCCCTATTACCGGCAATCAGCCCCAGCATTTT.

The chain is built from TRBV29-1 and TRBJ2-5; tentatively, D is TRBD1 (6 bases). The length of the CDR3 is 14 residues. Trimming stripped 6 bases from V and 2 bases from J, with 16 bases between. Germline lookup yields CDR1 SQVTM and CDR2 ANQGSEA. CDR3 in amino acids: CSVLPGQGQETQYF. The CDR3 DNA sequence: TGCAGCGTGCTTCCCGGGCAGGGGCAAGAGACCCAGTACTTC.

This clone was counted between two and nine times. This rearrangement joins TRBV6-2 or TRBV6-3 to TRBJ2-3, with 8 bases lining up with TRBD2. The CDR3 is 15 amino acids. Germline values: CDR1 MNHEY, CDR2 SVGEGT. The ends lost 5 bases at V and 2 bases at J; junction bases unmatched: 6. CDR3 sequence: CASSLLAEVTDTQYF. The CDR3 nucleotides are TGTGCCAGCAGTCTACTAGCGGAGGTCACAGATACGCAGTATTTT.

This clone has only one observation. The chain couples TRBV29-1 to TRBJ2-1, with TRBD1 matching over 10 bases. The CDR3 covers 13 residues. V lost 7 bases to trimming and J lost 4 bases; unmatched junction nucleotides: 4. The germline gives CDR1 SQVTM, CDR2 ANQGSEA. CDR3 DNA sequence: TGCAGCGATAGACAGGGGGCTTACAATGAGCAGTTCTTC. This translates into CSDRQGAYNEQFF.

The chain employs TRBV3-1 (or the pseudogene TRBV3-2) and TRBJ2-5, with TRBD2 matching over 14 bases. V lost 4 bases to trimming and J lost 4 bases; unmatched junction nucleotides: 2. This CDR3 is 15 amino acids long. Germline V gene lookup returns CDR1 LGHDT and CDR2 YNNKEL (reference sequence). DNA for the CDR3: TGTGCCAGCAGCCTCGGACTAGCGGGAGGAGAGACCCAGTACTTC. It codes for CASSLGLAGGETQYF.

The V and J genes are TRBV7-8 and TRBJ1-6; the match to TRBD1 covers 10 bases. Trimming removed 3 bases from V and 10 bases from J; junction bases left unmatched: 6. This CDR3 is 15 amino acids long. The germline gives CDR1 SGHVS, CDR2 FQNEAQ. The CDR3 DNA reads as TGTGCCAGCAGCTTCCGGACAGGGGGGGAATCACCCCTCCACTTT. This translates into CASSFRTGGESPLHF.

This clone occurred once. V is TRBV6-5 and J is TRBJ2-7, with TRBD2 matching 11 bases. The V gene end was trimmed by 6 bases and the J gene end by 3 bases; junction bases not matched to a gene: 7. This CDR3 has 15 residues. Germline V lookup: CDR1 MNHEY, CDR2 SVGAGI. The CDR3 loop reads CASSILAGEGYEQYF. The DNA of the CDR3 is TGTGCCAGCAGCATACTAGCGGGAGAAGGCTACGAGCAGTACTTC.

The CDR3 protein is CASSYSLQGSYEQYF. The CDR3 DNA reads as TGTGCCAGCAGTTACTCTCTTCAGGGATCCTACGAGCAGTACTTC. This chain uses TRBV6-5 with TRBJ2-7, with a weak D call TRBD1 (5 bases). The CDR3 has 15 amino acids. CDR1 and CDR2 (germline): MNHEY, SVGAGI. V lost 0 bases, J lost 1 base, and 10 bases lay in between.

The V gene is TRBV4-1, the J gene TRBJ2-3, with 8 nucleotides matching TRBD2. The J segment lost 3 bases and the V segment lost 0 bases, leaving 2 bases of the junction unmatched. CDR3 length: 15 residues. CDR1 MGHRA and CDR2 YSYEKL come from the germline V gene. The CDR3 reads CASSQESGSTDTQYF. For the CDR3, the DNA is TGCGCCAGCAGCCAAGAGAGCGGGAGTACAGATACGCAGTATTTT.

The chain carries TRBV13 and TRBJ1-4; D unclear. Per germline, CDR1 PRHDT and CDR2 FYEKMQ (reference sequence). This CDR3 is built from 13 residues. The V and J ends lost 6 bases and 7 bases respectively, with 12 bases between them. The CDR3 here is CASSLSSGEKLFF. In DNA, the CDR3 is TGTGCCAGCAGTCTTTCCTCGGGTGAAAAACTGTTTTTT.

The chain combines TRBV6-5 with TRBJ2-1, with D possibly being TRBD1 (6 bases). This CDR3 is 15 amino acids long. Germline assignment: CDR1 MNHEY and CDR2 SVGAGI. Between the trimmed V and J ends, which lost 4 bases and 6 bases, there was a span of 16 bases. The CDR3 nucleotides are TGTGCCAGCAGTTTACAGGGCTGGGGTCTCAATGAGCAGTTCTTC. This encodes CASSLQGWGLNEQFF.

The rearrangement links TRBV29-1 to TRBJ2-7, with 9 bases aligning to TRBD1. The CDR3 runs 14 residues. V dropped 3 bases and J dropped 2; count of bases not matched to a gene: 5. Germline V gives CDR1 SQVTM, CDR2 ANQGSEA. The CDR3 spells CSVEWTGVPYEQYF. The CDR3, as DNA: TGCAGCGTTGAGTGGACAGGGGTTCCCTACGAGCAGTACTTC.

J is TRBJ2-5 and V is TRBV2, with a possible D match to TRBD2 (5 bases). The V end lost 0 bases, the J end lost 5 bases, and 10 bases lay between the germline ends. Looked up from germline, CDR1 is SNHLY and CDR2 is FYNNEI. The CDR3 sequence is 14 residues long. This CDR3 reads CASSEALRRETQYF. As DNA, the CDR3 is TGTGCCAGCAGTGAAGCGCTGAGGAGGGAGACCCAGTACTTC.

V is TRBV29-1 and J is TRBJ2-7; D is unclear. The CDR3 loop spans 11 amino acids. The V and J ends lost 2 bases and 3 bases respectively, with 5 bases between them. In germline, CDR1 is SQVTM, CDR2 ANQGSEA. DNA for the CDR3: TGCAGCGTTGAAACCAGCTACGAGCAGTACTTC. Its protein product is CSVETSYEQYF.

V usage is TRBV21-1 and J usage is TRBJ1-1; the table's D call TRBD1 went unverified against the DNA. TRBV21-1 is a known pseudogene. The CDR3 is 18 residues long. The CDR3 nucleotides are TGTGCCAGCAGCGGGGACCGGGACAGAGAAGATTGTAACACTGAAGCTTTCTTT. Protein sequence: CASSGDRDREDCNTEAFF.

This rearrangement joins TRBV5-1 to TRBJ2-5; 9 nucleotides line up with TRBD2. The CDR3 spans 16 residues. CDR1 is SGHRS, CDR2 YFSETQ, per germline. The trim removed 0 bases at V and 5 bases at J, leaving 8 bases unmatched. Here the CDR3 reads CASSLAGTSRGETQYF. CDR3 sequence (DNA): TGCGCCAGCAGCTTGGCCGGGACTAGCCGTGGCGAGACCCAGTACTTC. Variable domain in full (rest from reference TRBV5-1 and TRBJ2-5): KAGVTQTPRYLIKTRGQQVTLSCSPISGHRSVSWYQQTPGQGLQFLFEYFSETQRNKGNFPGRFSGRQFSNSRSEMNVSTLELGDSALYLCASSLAGTSRGETQYFGPGTRLLVL.

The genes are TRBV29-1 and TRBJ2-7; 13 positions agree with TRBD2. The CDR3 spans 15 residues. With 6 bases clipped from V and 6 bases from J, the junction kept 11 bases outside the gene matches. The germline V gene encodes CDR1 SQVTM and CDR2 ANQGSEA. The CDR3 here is CSVNLSGTSGTEQYF. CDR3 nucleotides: TGCAGCGTCAATCTATCCGGGACTAGCGGGACCGAGCAGTACTTC.

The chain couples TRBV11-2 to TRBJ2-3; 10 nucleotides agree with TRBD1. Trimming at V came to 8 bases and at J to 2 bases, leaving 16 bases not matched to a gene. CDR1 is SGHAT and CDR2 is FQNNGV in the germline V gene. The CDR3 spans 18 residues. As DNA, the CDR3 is TGTGCCAGCGCACCGGGACAGGGGACAAGAGGCCCCACAGATACGCAGTATTTT. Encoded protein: CASAPGQGTRGPTDTQYF.

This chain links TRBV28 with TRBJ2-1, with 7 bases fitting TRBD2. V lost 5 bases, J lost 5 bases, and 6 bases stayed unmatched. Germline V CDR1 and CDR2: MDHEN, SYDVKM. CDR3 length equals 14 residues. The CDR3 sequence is CASSVLATNNEQFF. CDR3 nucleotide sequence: TGTGCCAGCAGTGTACTAGCGACCAACAATGAGCAGTTCTTC. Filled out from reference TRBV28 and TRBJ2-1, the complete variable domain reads DVKVTQSSRYLVKRTGEKVFLECVQDMDHENMFWYRQDPGLGLRLIYFSYDVKMKEKGDIPEGYSVSREKKERFSLILESASTNQTSMYLCASSVLATNNEQFFGPGTRLTVL.

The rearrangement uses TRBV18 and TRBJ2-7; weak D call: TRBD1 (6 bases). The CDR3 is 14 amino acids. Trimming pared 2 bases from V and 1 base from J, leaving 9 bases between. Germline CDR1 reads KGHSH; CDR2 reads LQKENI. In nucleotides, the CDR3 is TGTGCCAGCTCACCAATGGACAGTTCCTACGAGCAGTACTTC. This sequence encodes CASSPMDSSYEQYF.